This TCR beta chain came from a study of CD8 T cells in Susac syndrome. The authors reverse transcribed roughly 0.5 to 1 ug RNA with random hexamers. A multiplex approach, immunoSEQ multiplex PCR, amplified TCR beta CDR3 across 54 Vbeta and 13 Jbeta. MiXCR, run by TCRdb on the immunoSEQ multiplex PCR reads, gives a single entry per CDR3 protein. This sample has about 210,000 distinct CDR3 sequences, with around 93% found just once. Germline V gene data show CDR1 as DFQATT and CDR2 as SNEGSKA (reference sequence). The CDR3 length is 9 residues. V was shortened by 6 bases and J by 8 bases, with 7 bases between the two germline ends. High-throughput TCR beta sequencing covered peripheral CD8+ and CD4+ T cells. Stable or active relapsing-remitting multiple sclerosis, untreated and meeting revised McDonald criteria, defined the controls.

The sequenced material came from CD4+ T cells from PBMCs. This clonotype was sampled from a human donor with multiple sclerosis. This sequence joins TRBV20-1 and TRBJ1-2; no reliable D call. CDR3 region: CSATGGYTF. The CDR3 nucleotides are TGCAGTGCGACCGGAGGCTACACCTTC.